This record looks at one TCR beta chain sequence and its context. From its re-call of the 5' RACE reads, TCRdb lists each CDR3 protein once, without DNA. The sample has over 200,000 distinct CDR3 sequences; the top ten hold around 0.37%. This CDR3 is 14 amino acids long. These data come from a study of T cells expressing NK-cell markers. The receptor's source is a man between 18 and 29 years old in good health. Specimen: blood T cells: a sorted CD56 or NKG2C T cell subset, CD4+ or CD8+ T cells, or bulk PBMC T cells (not recorded which). The rearrangement links TRBV12-3 or TRBV12-4 to TRBJ1-5. This chain's CDR3 is CASSLAWGNQPQHF.